The rows below give T cell receptor beta chains drawn from one sample of a study of blood T cell repertoires in COVID-19. TCRdb's copy holds only in-frame clones and misses some; the assay was immunoSEQ multiplex PCR. The table shows about 480,000 clones, with approximately 87% occurring only once. The sequenced sample consisted of PBMCs or T cells enriched from blood (not recorded which). These receptors were collected from a woman in her forties who had recovered from COVID-19. Each CDR3 is given with its conserved first and last residue. Fields, in order: V gene, J gene, D gene, clone size, CDR3 DNA, CDR3 protein. D genes are given only for firm matches. Expanded clones get a size class; other rows say once, few or many, or leave the size out.

>TRBV13|TRBJ1-2|TRBD1|NA
TGTGCCAGCAGCTTCGACAGGGATGGCTACACCTTC
CASSFDRDGYTF
>TRBV7-8|TRBJ2-3|TRBD1|NA
TGTGCCAGCAGCGAGCGGACAGGCTTGCGCACAGATACGCAGTATTTT
CASSERTGLRTDTQYF
>TRBV18|TRBJ2-1|TRBD2|NA
TGTGCCAGCGTCCAATCCGGGACTAGCAGATACAATGAGCAGTTCTTC
CASVQSGTSRYNEQFF
>TRBV2|TRBJ1-1|TRBD1|NA
TGTGCCAGCAGCCCCGGGACAGGCCTCTTGGGCACTGAAGCTTTCTTT
CASSPGTGLLGTEAFF
>TRBV5-3|TRBJ1-2|NA|NA
TGTGCCAGAAGCTTGCAGGACAGTGCTAACTATGGCTACACCTTC
CARSLQDSANYGYTF
>TRBV5-8|TRBJ1-2|NA|once
TGTGCCAGCAGCTTGGTCCCGGACAGTTTATTCGGCTACACCTTC
CASSLVPDSLFGYTF
>TRBV13|TRBJ2-2|TRBD1|NA
TGTGCCACAAAGATCAGGGGGCGCGCCGGGGAGCTGTTTTTT
CATKIRGRAGELFF
>TRBV18|TRBJ1-2|NA|NA
TGTGCCAGCTCACCACCGGGCCGAGGCTACACCTTC
CASSPPGRGYTF
>TRBV15|TRBJ2-2|NA|few
TGTGCCACACAATCTAGCTTTTATAGGGAGCTGTTTTTT
CATQSSFYRELFF
>TRBV18|TRBJ2-7|NA|NA
TGTGCCAGCTCAGCAAGCGGAGCCTACGAGCAGTACTTC
CASSASGAYEQYF
>TRBV11-2|TRBJ2-7|TRBD2|NA
TGTGCCAGCAGCTCGGGTAGCGGGAGGGCCTCCTACGAGCAGTACTTC
CASSSGSGRASYEQYF
>TRBV7-2|TRBJ2-1|TRBD2|NA
TGTGCCAGCAGCTTAGGGACTAGCGGATACAATGAGCAGTTCTTC
CASSLGTSGYNEQFF
>TRBV7-2|TRBJ2-1|NA|NA
TGTGCCAGCAGCTTATTGGGTCCGGGGGTTCGTCCTTTCAATGAGCAGTTCTTC
CASSLLGPGVRPFNEQFF
>TRBV6-5|TRBJ1-1|NA|few
TGTGCCAGCAGCGGCAGGTTCGGCACTGAAGCTTTCTTT
CASSGRFGTEAFF
>TRBV18|TRBJ1-2|TRBD1|NA
TGTGCCAGCTCACCAACCGTGGGACAGGGGGCTTTTGGGACTAACTATGGCTACACCTTC
CASSPTVGQGAFGTNYGYTF
>TRBV7-9|TRBJ2-2|NA|NA
TGTGCCAGCACCGAACAGAGCTCCGGGGAGCTGTTTTTT
CASTEQSSGELFF
>TRBV5-1|TRBJ1-4|NA|NA
TGCGCCAGCAGCGCGCATTCCGCTGAAAAACTGTTTTTT
CASSAHSAEKLFF
>TRBV7-8|TRBJ2-7|NA|NA
TGTGCCAGCCGAACGGCCCAGGGCTACGAGCAGTACTTC
CASRTAQGYEQYF
>TRBV7-9|TRBJ1-2|NA|NA
TGTGCCAGCAGCTTCCAAATACTGGGCTACACCTTC
CASSFQILGYTF
>TRBV5-4|TRBJ1-2|TRBD1|NA
TGTGCCAGCAGCTTGGAGGGACAGGGGGTTAGTGGCTACACCTTC
CASSLEGQGVSGYTF
>TRBV3-1/TRBV3-2|TRBJ2-1|TRBD2|NA
TGTGCCAGCAAAGCGGGACTGTACAATGAGCAGTTCTTC
CASKAGLYNEQFF
>TRBV21-1|TRBJ1-6|NA|NA
TGTGCCAGCAGCAAGGGACAGGGTTATTCACCCCTCCACTTT
CASSKGQGYSPLHF
>TRBV7-9|TRBJ2-2|NA|NA
TGTGCCAGCAGAAAATCCGGGATAGCGGCTAACACCGGGGAGCTGTTTTTT
CASRKSGIAANTGELFF
>TRBV5-4|TRBJ2-5|TRBD2|NA
TGTGCCAGCAGCTCTGGGGAGGGATTCCAAGAGACCCAGTACTTC
CASSSGEGFQETQYF
>TRBV5-6|TRBJ2-3|TRBD2|NA
TGTGCCAGCAGCCTGGGACTAGCGGGCCCCGGTACGCAGTATTTT
CASSLGLAGPGTQYF
>TRBV7-8|TRBJ2-1|NA|NA
TGTGCCAGCAGCTTAGCGGGGGGACTCAGCTCCTACAATGAGCAGTTCTTC
CASSLAGGLSSYNEQFF
>TRBV20-1|TRBJ2-1|TRBD1|once
TGCAGTGCTAGTAAGGGGGCCAACAATGAGCAGTTCTTC
CSASKGANNEQFF
>TRBV12-3/TRBV12-4|TRBJ2-2|TRBD1|NA
TGTGCCGGACGGACAGGTTGGACCGGGGAGCTGTTTTTT
CAGRTGWTGELFF
>TRBV3-1/TRBV3-2|TRBJ2-6|NA|NA
TGTGCCAGCAGCCAAGATCCAGGGTCTGGGGCCAACGTCCTGACTTTC
CASSQDPGSGANVLTF
>TRBV5-1|TRBJ2-1|NA|NA
TGCGCCAGCAGCTTGAACAGGCGTCTACTATCTAGCTCCTACAATGAGCAGTTCTTC
CASSLNRRLLSSSYNEQFF
>TRBV27|TRBJ2-7|TRBD1|NA
TGTGCCAGCAGTTTGTGGGGACAGGGCTCCCAGCAGTACTTC
CASSLWGQGSQQYF
>TRBV6-1|TRBJ1-2|NA|once
TGTGCCAGCAGTGAAAGGGGCAGACAGCCAAAAGCCGGCGGCTACACCTTC
CASSERGRQPKAGGYTF
>TRBV7-8|TRBJ2-7|TRBD2|NA
TGTGCCAGCAGCTCGTACCCTAGCGGGAGGGCCATGACCTACGAGCAGTACTTC
CASSSYPSGRAMTYEQYF
>TRBV6-5|TRBJ2-2|NA|NA
TGTGCCAGCACCCCAGGAGGGCAGGGAGCCGGGGAGCTGTTTTTT
CASTPGGQGAGELFF
>TRBV7-2|TRBJ1-5|NA|NA
TGTGCCAGCAGCTTAAGCGACAATCAGCCCCAGCATTTT
CASSLSDNQPQHF
>TRBV4-3|TRBJ2-7|TRBD2|NA
TGCGCCAGCAGCCAGGGGATGACTAGCGGGACCCCCGAGCAGTACTTC
CASSQGMTSGTPEQYF
>TRBV12-3/TRBV12-4|TRBJ2-5|NA|NA
TGTGCCAGCAGTTTCTACAGGCAAGAGACCCAGTACTTC
CASSFYRQETQYF
>TRBV7-2|TRBJ2-7|NA|NA
TGTGCCAGCAGCTTTGACAGATTCTACGAGCAGTACTTC
CASSFDRFYEQYF
>TRBV11-3|TRBJ2-5|TRBD1|NA
TGTGCCAGCAGCTTAGGCGCCGGGACAGGGGAGACCCAGTACTTC
CASSLGAGTGETQYF
>TRBV12-5|TRBJ1-5|NA|NA
TGTGCTAGTGGCCATCAGGGGCAGAATCAGCCCCAGCATTTT
CASGHQGQNQPQHF
>TRBV7-9|TRBJ2-6|TRBD1|once
TGTGCCAGCAGCCCCGGGTTAGGGACAGCAAGCTCTGGGGCCAACGTCCTGACTTTC
CASSPGLGTASSGANVLTF
>TRBV5-4|TRBJ2-1|NA|NA
TGTGCCAGCAGCTCGGTGGACCCAGGGCATGAGCAGTTCTTC
CASSSVDPGHEQFF
>TRBV6-1|TRBJ1-1|NA|NA
TGTGCCAGCAGTGCTGGGGGGGTTTTGGCCAACGATGAAGCTTTCTTT
CASSAGGVLANDEAFF
>TRBV28|TRBJ1-1|TRBD1|NA
TGTGCCACTAGAATACAGGGGGCTTTTGGGACTGAAGCTTTCTTT
CATRIQGAFGTEAFF
>TRBV25-1|TRBJ1-1|NA|NA
TGTGCCAGCAGTGCTTCCTCCTTCCCACAGGTAGTGAACACTGAAGCTTTCTTT
CASSASSFPQVVNTEAFF